Shown below are 14 T cell receptor beta chains from a single sample sequenced in a study of T cell responses to AZD1222 COVID-19 vaccine. Here immunoSEQ multiplex PCR was the method, and the copy in TCRdb shows in-frame clones only, minus some. The table records about 100,000 clones, 88% of them present only once. Sequencing was performed on peripheral blood, taken on day 0 of AZD1222 vaccination. The receptors come from an adult in good health.

This rearrangement joins TRBV7-2 to TRBJ2-7, with 10 bases identical to TRBD2. Trimming cost V 3 bases and J 2 bases; bases outside gene matches: 1. The CDR3 extends over 14 amino acids. The germline V gene has CDR1 SGHTA and CDR2 FQGNSA. The CDR3 nucleotides read TGTGCCAGCAGCTTTACTAGCGGGACCTACGAGCAGTACTTC. It specifies CASSFTSGTYEQYF. Full variable domain (outside the CDR3, taken from reference TRBV7-2 and TRBJ2-7): GAGVSQSPSNKVTEKGKDVELRCDPISGHTALYWYRQSLGQGLEFLIYFQGNSAPDKSGLPSDRFSAERTGGSVSTLTIQRTQQEDSAVYLCASSFTSGTYEQYFGPGTRLTVT.

The chain uses TRBV7-2 and TRBJ2-1; TRBD2 might be the D (6 bases). Germline-derived CDR1 and CDR2 are SGHTA and FQGNSA. CDR3 size: 17 residues. With 5 bases removed from V and 0 bases from J, the gap between germline ends came to 17 bases. The CDR3 region is CASSRRVKVLSYNEQFF. The DNA for the CDR3 is TGTGCCAGCAGCCGGAGGGTAAAAGTTCTCTCCTACAATGAGCAGTTCTTC.

The chain carries TRBV6-5 and TRBJ1-5; D is uncertain. V dropped 0 bases and J dropped 4 bases, with 10 bases sitting between them. CDR3 length equals 15 residues. Germline V gene sequence: CDR1 MNHEY, CDR2 SVGAGI. CDR3 sequence reads: CASSYSPGTNQPQHF. As DNA, the CDR3 is TGTGCCAGCAGTTACTCCCCCGGTACAAATCAGCCCCAGCATTTT.

The CDR3 spells CASFWTGQGEKLFF. The CDR3 coding sequence is TGTGCCAGCTTTTGGACAGGGCAGGGTGAAAAACTGTTTTTT. The chain links TRBV6-5 to TRBJ1-4; 8 bases fit TRBD1. V was clipped by 8 bases and J by 7 bases; unmatched bases: 9. The germline gives CDR1 MNHEY, CDR2 SVGAGI. The CDR3 totals 14 residues.

This chain uses TRBV20-1 with TRBJ1-1; no clear D gene. V shed 2 bases and J shed 11 bases, with 9 bases lying between them. This CDR3 has 10 residues. Germline assignment: CDR1 DFQATT and CDR2 SNEGSKA (reference sequence). In DNA form, the CDR3 reads TGCAGTGCTAGAACGGGTAGCGCTTTCTTT. Amino acids: CSARTGSAFF.

The chain links TRBV15 to TRBJ2-1; no reliable D call. CDR1 and CDR2 from the germline V gene are LNHNV and YYDKDF (reference sequence). The CDR3 runs 15 residues. Trimming cost V 1 base and J 2 bases, with 9 bases left between them. The CDR3 coding sequence is TGTGCCACCAGCAGAGGGCGGTACGCCTACAATGAGCAGTTCTTC. This gives the protein CATSRGRYAYNEQFF.

The chain links TRBV7-2 to TRBJ1-1; D is possibly TRBD1 (5 bases). Germline CDR1 and CDR2: SGHTA and FQGNSA. V was pared by 1 base and J by 6 bases, with 9 bases between. The CDR3 is made up of 13 amino acids. CDR3 in amino acids: CASSLGSGAEAFF. In DNA form, the CDR3 reads TGTGCCAGCAGCTTAGGTTCGGGGGCTGAAGCTTTCTTT.

J is TRBJ2-3 and V is TRBV27, with TRBD2 matching 13 bases. Germline CDR1 is MNHEY and CDR2 is SMNVEV (reference sequence). The CDR3 is 15 residues long. Unmatched junction bases numbered 5, after V lost 5 bases and J lost 6 bases. This CDR3 is CASSAGTSGADTQYF. CDR3 DNA sequence: TGTGCCAGCAGTGCCGGGACTAGCGGGGCCGATACGCAGTATTTT.

The chain uses TRBV4-2 and TRBJ1-4; D unclear. This CDR3 has 12 residues. Germline V CDR1 and CDR2: LGHNA, YNFKEQ. With 1 base removed from V and 8 bases from J, the gap between germline ends came to 5 bases. This CDR3 reads CASSQVTEKLFF. CDR3 in DNA: TGTGCCAGCAGCCAAGTAACCGAAAAACTGTTTTTT.

V is TRBV9 and J is TRBJ1-5; the D is unclear. Germline V gene sequence: CDR1 SGDLS, CDR2 YYNGEE. The CDR3 is made up of 13 amino acids. V was trimmed by 5 bases and J by 6 bases, leaving 12 bases between them. The CDR3 coding sequence is TGTGCCAGCAGACGACACAGAGTTCAGCCCCAGCATTTT. Translating gives CASRRHRVQPQHF.

The V and J genes are TRBV28 and TRBJ2-2, with TRBD2 matching over 7 bases. This CDR3 comprises 15 residues. V was clipped by 5 bases and J by 5 bases; unmatched bases: 8. Germline V gene data show CDR1 as MDHEN and CDR2 as SYDVKM. CDR3 nucleotides: TGTGCCAGCAGTCCCGGGGGGTCGCGGACCGGGGAGCTGTTTTTT. It is translated as CASSPGGSRTGELFF.

The gene calls are TRBV11-3 and TRBJ1-1, with 7 bases fitting TRBD1. Trimming at V came to 0 bases and at J to 1 base, leaving 5 bases not matched to a gene. The V gene's germline CDR1 is SGHNT and CDR2 YENEEA. The CDR3 extends over 16 amino acids. The CDR3 region has the DNA TGTGCCAGCAGCTTAGATCTGACAGGGCCGAACACTGAAGCTTTCTTT. Translation: CASSLDLTGPNTEAFF.

The gene calls are TRBV6-2 or TRBV6-3 and TRBJ2-1, with 10 bases identical to TRBD2. From germline, CDR1 is MNHEY and CDR2 SVGEGT. The CDR3 sequence is 15 residues long. J lost 12 bases, V lost 2 bases, and 10 bases had no gene match. The CDR3 loop is CASSYGPSGSFLQFF. The CDR3 nucleotides read TGTGCCAGCAGTTACGGGCCTAGCGGGAGTTTTCTGCAGTTCTTC.

Only one count was recorded for this clone. V usage is TRBV5-5 and J usage is TRBJ2-3, with D possibly matching TRBD2 (5 bases). The germline gives CDR1 SGHKS, CDR2 YYEKEE (reference sequence). Trimming cost V 1 base and J 7 bases, with 13 bases left between them. This CDR3 has 14 residues. CDR3 DNA: TGTGCCAGCAGCTTGCTCACTCTAGCTCATACGCAGTATTTT. Its protein product is CASSLLTLAHTQYF. The full variable domain, rest sourced from reference TRBV5-5 and TRBJ2-3, is DAGVTQSPTHLIKTRGQQVTLRCSPISGHKSVSWYQQVLGQGPQFIFQYYEKEERGRGNFPDRFSARQFPNYSSELNVNALLLGDSALYLCASSLLTLAHTQYFGPGTRLTVL.